This entry lists 20 T cell receptor beta chains sequenced from one sample in a study of blood T cell repertoires in COVID-19. Here immunoSEQ multiplex PCR was the method, and the copy in TCRdb shows in-frame clones only, minus some. Counted here are some 33,000 clones, 65% to 90% occurring once; the ten biggest clones make up roughly 15%. Sequencing was performed on peripheral blood. The source of these receptors is a human donor in a cohort sampled during active COVID-19.

V usage is TRBV4-1 and J usage is TRBJ2-7; D remains unclear. CDR1 and CDR2 (germline): MGHRA, YSYEKL. The CDR3 length is 14 residues. V lost 5 bases to trimming and J lost 2 bases, with 13 bases between them. Here the CDR3 DNA reads TGCGCCAGCAGCGCCGCTAAAGTCCCCTACGAGCAGTACTTC. Residues: CASSAAKVPYEQYF.

In its sample, this clone was seen once. The rearrangement uses TRBV5-1 and TRBJ2-7; 7 nucleotides line up with TRBD1. The CDR3 has 15 residues. The germline V gene has CDR1 SGHRS and CDR2 YFSETQ. J lost 4 bases, V lost 4 bases, and 11 bases had no gene match. Written as DNA, the CDR3 is TGCGCCAGCAGCCTCTTAATAGGACAGGCGTACGAGCAGTACTTC. This codes for CASSLLIGQAYEQYF.

The chain combines TRBV29-1 with TRBJ2-7; D unclear. The CDR3 runs to 13 residues. Germline V gene sequence: CDR1 SQVTM, CDR2 ANQGSEA. The ends were cut back, 2 bases at V and 4 bases at J, with 12 bases in the middle. The CDR3 is CSVETATAYEQYF. CDR3 coding DNA: TGCAGCGTTGAAACAGCCACCGCTTACGAGCAGTACTTC.

CDR3 region: CASSTSWDTGELFF. The CDR3 nucleotides are TGTGCCAGTAGTACTAGCTGGGACACCGGGGAGCTGTTTTTT. V usage is TRBV19 and J usage is TRBJ2-2; a weak D match, TRBD2 (5 bases). The germline CDR1 and CDR2 sequences are LNHDA and SQIVND (reference sequence). V lost 4 bases and J 3 bases, leaving 9 bases between the germline ends. CDR3 length equals 14 residues.

There are a few counts of this clone. This rearrangement joins TRBV6-2 or TRBV6-3 to TRBJ2-7; D possibly corresponds to TRBD2 (5 bases). This CDR3 is 14 amino acids long. V lost 0 bases, J lost 3 bases, and 9 bases lay in between. Germline V lookup: CDR1 MNHEY, CDR2 SVGEGT. The CDR3 protein is CASSYSDSVYEQYF. CDR3 in DNA: TGTGCCAGCAGTTACTCGGACTCCGTCTACGAGCAGTACTTC.

J is TRBJ1-3 and V is TRBV19; 7 bases match TRBD1. The CDR3 totals 16 residues. In germline, CDR1 is LNHDA, CDR2 SQIVND (reference sequence). V shed 3 bases, J shed 4 bases, and the junction held 9 bases outside the gene matches. For the CDR3, the DNA is TGTGCCAGTAGTATCCTCACTGGGACAGTCGGAAACACCATATATTTT. This sequence encodes CASSILTGTVGNTIYF. The full variable domain, completed using reference TRBV19 and TRBJ1-3, is DGGITQSPKYLFRKEGQNVTLSCEQNLNHDAMYWYRQDPGQGLRLIYYSQIVNDFQKGDIAEGYSVSREKKESFPLTVTSAQKNPTAFYLCASSILTGTVGNTIYFGEGSWLTVV.

The V gene is TRBV5-6, the J gene TRBJ2-5; 12 positions match TRBD2. The CDR3 is 16 amino acids. Germline V gives CDR1 SGHDT, CDR2 YYEEEE. Trimming cost V 4 bases and J 0 bases; bases outside gene matches: 4. CDR3 in DNA: TGTGCCAGCAGCGTTTGGACTAGCGGGAACCAAGAGACCCAGTACTTC. Translation gives CASSVWTSGNQETQYF. Full variable domain (outside the CDR3, taken from reference TRBV5-6 and TRBJ2-5): DAGVTQSPTHLIKTRGQQVTLRCSPKSGHDTVSWYQQALGQGPQFIFQYYEEEERQRGNFPDRFSGHQFPNYSSELNVNALLLGDSALYLCASSVWTSGNQETQYFGPGTRLLVL.

This chain uses TRBV28 with TRBJ2-7; D is possibly TRBD1 (6 bases). Germline loops: CDR1 MDHEN, CDR2 SYDVKM. The CDR3 is 16 amino acids. Trimming removed 4 bases from V and 3 bases from J, with 19 bases in between. The chain's CDR3 is CASSSIDRRSYYEQYF. CDR3 nucleotides: TGTGCCAGCAGTTCTATCGACAGGCGATCCTACTACGAGCAGTACTTC.

V and J are TRBV3-1 (or the pseudogene TRBV3-2) and TRBJ2-2; TRBD1 matches at 8 bases. Germline trimming cut 4 bases from V and 0 bases from J; bases unmatched to any gene: 10. CDR3 length: 18 residues. Looked up from germline, CDR1 is LGHDT and CDR2 is YNNKEL (reference sequence). For the CDR3, the DNA is TGTGCCAGCAGCCCACCGGGACAGGAGAACGCGAACACCGGGGAGCTGTTTTTT. Translation: CASSPPGQENANTGELFF.

The rearrangement uses TRBV6-2 or TRBV6-3 and TRBJ1-5, with TRBD1 as a possible D gene (6 bases). Trimming removed 7 bases at V and 6 bases at J, with 19 bases between. This CDR3 has 15 amino acids. Germline V CDR1 and CDR2: MNHEY, SVGEGT. The CDR3 region is CASTPGGGGGQPQHF. CDR3 coding DNA: TGTGCCAGCACCCCGGGAGGGGGGGGTGGTCAGCCCCAGCATTTT.

This clone has more than one count but fewer than ten. V gene TRBV7-9 combines with J gene TRBJ2-2; possible D gene TRBD1, 5 bases. This CDR3 comprises 13 residues. The germline V gene encodes CDR1 SEHNR and CDR2 FQNEAQ (reference sequence). V was clipped by 5 bases and J by 7 bases, with 11 bases between them. As DNA, the CDR3 is TGTGCCAGCAGCACAGGTTTGCACGGGGAGCTGTTTTTT. Translating it yields CASSTGLHGELFF. Complete variable domain (other parts from reference TRBV7-9 and TRBJ2-2): DTGVSQNPRHKITKRGQNVTFRCDPISEHNRLYWYRQTLGQGPEFLTYFQNEAQLEKSRLLSDRFSAERPKGSFSTLEIQRTEQGDSAMYLCASSTGLHGELFFGEGSRLTVL.

This clone has just one count. The V and J genes are TRBV11-1 and TRBJ1-1; D is undetermined. The germline V and J ends were trimmed by 1 base and 4 bases, with 13 bases remaining between them. The CDR3 runs to 15 residues. CDR1 and CDR2 from the germline V gene are SGHAT and FQDESV (reference sequence). CDR3 DNA: TGTGCCAGCAGCTTAGAAGGCGCGGGGAGCACTGAAGCTTTCTTT. It codes for CASSLEGAGSTEAFF.

The chain carries TRBV4-1 and TRBJ2-1; maybe TRBD2 (6 bases). Germline CDR1 MGHRA, CDR2 YSYEKL. The length of the CDR3 is 18 residues. Trimming removed 5 bases at V and 8 bases at J, with 28 bases between. The CDR3 spells CASSSKMKLAVGGDEQFF. The CDR3, as DNA: TGCGCCAGCAGCTCTAAGATGAAACTAGCTGTGGGGGGAGATGAGCAGTTCTTC.

V gene TRBV18 combines with J gene TRBJ2-2, with a tentative D call TRBD1 (6 bases). The CDR3 is 15 amino acids. V gave up 4 bases and J gave up 7 bases, with 16 bases separating them. Germline-derived CDR1 and CDR2 are KGHSH and LQKENI. CDR3 loop: CASSLQGGRNGELFF. DNA of the CDR3: TGTGCCAGCTCACTCCAAGGGGGTCGGAACGGGGAGCTGTTTTTT.

The V call is TRBV12-3 or TRBV12-4, the J call TRBJ1-1; D gene unclear. The V end lost 3 bases, the J end lost 4 bases, and 6 bases lay between the germline ends. The CDR3 length is 12 residues. This chain's CDR3 is CASSFMATEAFF. The CDR3 DNA follows: TGTGCCAGCAGTTTTATGGCCACTGAAGCTTTCTTT.

This clone was seen just once. This chain joins TRBV30 and TRBJ1-2, with D unclear. The germline gives CDR1 GTSNPN, CDR2 SVGIG (reference sequence). The CDR3 runs to 13 residues. The V gene lost 0 bases and the J gene lost 0 bases, with 5 bases spanning the gap. This chain's CDR3 is CAWSVAANYGYTF. The CDR3 DNA reads TGTGCCTGGAGTGTTGCAGCTAACTATGGCTACACCTTC.

The genes are TRBV7-8 and TRBJ2-7, with D possibly TRBD1 on 6 matching bases. The germline gives CDR1 SGHVS, CDR2 FQNEAQ. The CDR3 is 15 amino acids. V was cut by 5 bases and J by 7 bases, with 21 bases left in between. CDR3 sequence reads: CASSITGTLQREQYF. The DNA of the CDR3 is TGTGCCAGCAGCATCACCGGGACACTCCAGAGGGAGCAGTACTTC.

This chain uses TRBV6-5 with TRBJ2-2; D unresolved. The length of the CDR3 is 14 residues. Looked up from germline, CDR1 is MNHEY and CDR2 is SVGAGI. The germline V and J ends were trimmed by 7 bases and 8 bases, with 17 bases remaining between them. The CDR3, as DNA: TGTGCCAGCACCATGGCTTGGGCTGGAGGGGAGCTGTTTTTT. Translated: CASTMAWAGGELFF.

The chain couples TRBV30 to TRBJ1-2, with D perhaps matching TRBD1 (5 bases). CDR1 GTSNPN and CDR2 SVGIG come from the germline V gene (reference sequence). This CDR3 comprises 15 residues. The germline V and J ends were trimmed by 3 bases and 1 base, with 15 bases remaining between them. The CDR3 DNA reads TGTGCCTGGAGAGGCGGGACGTCGGTTAACTATGGCTACACCTTC. It is translated as CAWRGGTSVNYGYTF.

The chain combines TRBV5-4 with TRBJ2-5; unclear D gene. CDR3 length: 13 residues. Germline V CDR1 and CDR2: SGHNT, YYREEE (reference sequence). V shed 0 bases and J shed 5 bases, with 8 bases lying between them. CDR3 protein: CASSLVGLETQYF. CDR3 DNA: TGTGCCAGCAGCTTGGTCGGTTTGGAGACCCAGTACTTC.